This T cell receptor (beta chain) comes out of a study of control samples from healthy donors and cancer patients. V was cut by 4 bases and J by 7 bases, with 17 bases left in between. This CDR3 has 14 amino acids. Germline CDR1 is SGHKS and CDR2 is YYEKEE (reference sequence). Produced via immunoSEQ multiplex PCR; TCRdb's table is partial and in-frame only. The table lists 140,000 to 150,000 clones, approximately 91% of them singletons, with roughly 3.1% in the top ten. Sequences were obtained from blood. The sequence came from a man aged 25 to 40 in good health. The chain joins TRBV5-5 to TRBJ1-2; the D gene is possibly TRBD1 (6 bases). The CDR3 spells CASSGSGALGGYTF. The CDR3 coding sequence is TGTGCCAGCAGCGGGTCGGGGGCATTAGGTGGCTACACCTTC.